This entry features one TCR beta chain sequence. Its binding antigen is unknown. No clone much larger than this one lies a single base away; base qualities are absent. Peripheral blood CD8+ and CD4+ T cells from healthy donors, Susac syndrome patients and multiple sclerosis patients were profiled by high-throughput TCR beta sequencing. Healthy donors were age- and sex-matched controls. Bulk CD8+ and CD4+ T cells were purified by magnetic negative isolation, whereas CD8+ TEMRA cells were enriched by FACS. Blood was collected in EDTA tubes and processed within 24 hours, with PBMCs isolated through density gradient centrifugation. PBMCs destined for TCR sequencing were cryopreserved in liquid nitrogen and later thawed in a 37 °C water bath. A purity of at least 90% was achieved for sorted or isolated CD4+, CD8+ and CD8+ TEMRA cells. The record originates from a study of CD8 T cells in Susac syndrome (dated 2019 in TCRdb). Broadly, across the study: The study used repertoire sequencing to test whether antigen drove CD8+ T cell activation and differentiation in Susac syndrome. The clonality of the CD8+ T cell repertoire was compared across around twelve healthy donors, some 14 Susac syndrome patients and under 18 multiple sclerosis patients.

Study-wide findings and limitations: The number of individuals in the TCR sequencing and HLA analysis was acknowledged as relatively small.

RNA was extracted using the RNeasy kit, and roughly 0.5 to 1 microgram was reverse transcribed with random hexamers. TCR beta CDR3 regions were amplified with the immunoSEQ multiplex PCR assay covering 54 Vbeta and 13 Jbeta segments. PCR amplification bias was corrected by using a synthetic template baseline for primer optimization and computational correction. In the original analysis: Reads were annotated to V, D and J genes per IMGT and analyzed with immunoSEQ Analyzer, keeping only productive sequences. Clonality was computed as one minus Shannon entropy normalized by log2 of the number of productive unique sequences. Public and private clones were assessed among the 100 most prevalent clones of each patient and control. Susac-specific clones were defined as absent from healthy and MS cohorts, around 980 published viral clones and other ImmuneACCESS disease sequences. In-frame beta chains were kept once TCRdb had trimmed the public reads at Q25 with fastp and called clones with MiXCR. Each entry is one CDR3 protein sequence, shown with its most common DNA and genes. What appears here as the V and J calls and clone size reflects TCRdb's work, not the paper's. The sample table lists fewer than 150,000 distinct CDR3 sequences, about 94% of them with a count of one. The ten largest clones represent approximately 0.25% of the sample.

The germline V gene encodes CDR1 MNHEY and CDR2 SVGAGI. The CDR3 measures 13 amino acids from cysteine to phenylalanine. Only CDR3 DNA remains: 39 bases, in frame from the first base. The chain is encoded by TRBV6-5 joined to TRBJ2-1; 9 nucleotides in the junction match TRBD2. Sequencing used CD8+ T cells from PBMCs. This sequence originates from a human donor in good health. CDR3 region: CASGTSPYNEQFF. The sequence in DNA is TGTGCTAGTGGGACTAGCCCCTACAATGAGCAGTTCTTC.